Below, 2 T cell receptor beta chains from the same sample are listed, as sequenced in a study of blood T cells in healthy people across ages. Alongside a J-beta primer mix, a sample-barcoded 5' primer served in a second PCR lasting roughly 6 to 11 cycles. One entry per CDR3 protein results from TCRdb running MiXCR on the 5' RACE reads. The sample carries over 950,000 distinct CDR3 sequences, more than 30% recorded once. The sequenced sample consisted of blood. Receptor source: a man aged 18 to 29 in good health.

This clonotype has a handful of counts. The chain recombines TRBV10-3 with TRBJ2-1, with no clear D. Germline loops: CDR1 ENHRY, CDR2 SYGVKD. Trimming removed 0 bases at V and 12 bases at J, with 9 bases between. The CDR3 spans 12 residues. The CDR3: CAISESGNRQFF. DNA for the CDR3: TGTGCCATCAGTGAGTCCGGCAACAGGCAGTTCTTC.

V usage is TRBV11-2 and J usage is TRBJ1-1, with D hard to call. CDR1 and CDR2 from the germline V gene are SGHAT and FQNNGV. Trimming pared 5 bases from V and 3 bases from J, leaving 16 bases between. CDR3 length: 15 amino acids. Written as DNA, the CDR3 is TGTGCCAGCAGCCCGCAAGGGAGCAAATACACTGAAGCTTTCTTT. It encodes CASSPQGSKYTEAFF.